This T cell receptor beta chain comes out of a study of response to subunit inactivated influenza vaccine. This clonotype showed up many times. In TCRdb, the RT-PCR reads were re-called with MiXCR into one record per CDR3 protein. The sample lists 450,000 to 600,000 distinct CDR3 sequences; roughly 7.9% were seen once. The source material was PBMCs from blood, sampled roughly 24 months after vaccination. This TCR derives from a man aged 50 to 69 who received an inactivated influenza vaccine.

CDR3 loop: CASSQDFTYEQYF. The CDR3 DNA reads as TGTGCCAGCAGCCAAGATTTCACCTACGAGCAGTACTTC. V is TRBV4-2 and J is TRBJ2-7; D unresolved. The CDR3 contains 13 residues. V dropped 0 bases and J dropped 2 bases, with 5 bases sitting between them. Germline V gene data show CDR1 as LGHNA and CDR2 as YNFKEQ.